The rows below give T cell receptor beta chains drawn from one sample of a study of blood T cell repertoires in COVID-19. Clones were sequenced by immunoSEQ multiplex PCR, and TCRdb holds only the in-frame ones, with some missing. This sample has roughly 390,000 clones, with around 87% found just once. Material for sequencing was peripheral blood. The receptors were gathered from a woman aged 25 to 39 with COVID-19, enrolled during active disease. The CDR3 runs from the conserved cysteine through the conserved F or W. The D gene is left open where the match is weak. Size tells how often a clone was seen (once, few, many) or the class of an expanded clone, and some rows leave it out.

>NA|TRBJ2-7|TRBV14|few
TGTGCCAGCAGCCAAGTAAGAGGGCCGTACGAGCAGTACTTC
CASSQVRGPYEQYF
>TRBD1|TRBJ2-7|TRBV5-4|NA
TGTGCCAGCAGCTTGGACGGGACAGGGAGAGACGAGCAGTACTTC
CASSLDGTGRDEQYF
>TRBD1|TRBJ2-7|TRBV5-4|NA
TGTGCCAGCAGCGCCCGGACAGGCCCGATGGAGCAGTACTTC
CASSARTGPMEQYF
>NA|TRBJ2-5|TRBV30|NA
TGTGCCTCTGACCAGGGTGGAGAGACCCAGTACTTC
CASDQGGETQYF
>NA|TRBJ2-1|TRBV11-3|once
TGTGCCAGCAGCTCCACTCCCCTAGCGTCGCAGTTCTTC
CASSSTPLASQFF
>NA|TRBJ2-1|TRBV5-1|NA
TGCGCCAGCAGCTCTCGGGGAGGGGGAGAGGATGAGCAGTTCTTC
CASSSRGGGEDEQFF
>NA|TRBJ2-2|TRBV7-8|NA
TGTGCCAGCGGACAGCAGCGGACGAACACCGGGGAGCTGTTTTTT
CASGQQRTNTGELFF
>TRBD2|TRBJ2-7|TRBV4-2|once
TGTGCCAGCAGCCAAGAGCTAGCGGGCTACGAGCAGTACTTC
CASSQELAGYEQYF
>TRBD1|TRBJ2-3|TRBV5-1|NA
TGCGCCAGCAGCTTTGGGGGACAGGGAGGCACAGATACGCAGTATTTT
CASSFGGQGGTDTQYF
>TRBD2|TRBJ2-1|TRBV28|NA
TGTGCCAGCTTCATAGGGGGGTGGACGACTAGCGGGAAGGTGGATGAGCAGTTCTTC
CASFIGGWTTSGKVDEQFF
>TRBD1|TRBJ2-2|TRBV30|NA
TGTGCCTGGCTGACAGGGGCCACCGGGGAGCTGTTTTTT
CAWLTGATGELFF
>NA|TRBJ1-2|TRBV28|NA
TGTGCCAGCAGTTTTCGGGGGGGTGGCTACACCTTC
CASSFRGGGYTF
>TRBD2|TRBJ2-3|TRBV20-1|NA
TGCAGTGCTAGTGCTAGCGGGAGGAGGGGGACGCAGTATTTT
CSASASGRRGTQYF
>NA|TRBJ1-2|TRBV30|NA
TGTGCCTGGAGTCCTACGCGCGGCGATGGCTACACCTTC
CAWSPTRGDGYTF
>TRBD1|TRBJ1-5|TRBV5-1|NA
TGCGCCAGCAGCCTACAGGGGTTAGGAAATCAGCCCCAGCATTTT
CASSLQGLGNQPQHF
>TRBD2|TRBJ2-2|TRBV12-3/TRBV12-4|NA
TGTGCCAGCACGCGGGAGTGGGCCGGGGAGCTGTTTTTT
CASTREWAGELFF
>NA|TRBJ1-1|TRBV7-2|NA
TGTGCCAGCAGCTTAAACCGACAGAGAAAAGCTTTCTTT
CASSLNRQRKAFF
>NA|TRBJ2-7|TRBV9|NA
TGTGCCAGCAGCCCATATCAGGGTTACGAGCAGTACTTC
CASSPYQGYEQYF
>NA|TRBJ2-1|TRBV4-2|NA
TGTGCCAGCAGCCAAGAGAGGTCACGCTACAATGAGCAGTTCTTC
CASSQERSRYNEQFF
>NA|TRBJ1-1|TRBV18|NA
TGTGCCAGCTCACGGCAGGGTTCAATGAACACTGAAGCTTTCTTT
CASSRQGSMNTEAFF
>NA|TRBJ1-1|TRBV5-1|NA
TGCGCCAGCAAATCAGGGGCCACTGAAGCTTTCTTT
CASKSGATEAFF
>TRBD2|TRBJ2-1|TRBV10-1|NA
TGCGCCAGCAGTGAGTCAAGGACTAGCGAGTGGTACTCCTACAATGAGCAGTTCTTC
CASSESRTSEWYSYNEQFF
>TRBD2|TRBJ2-1|TRBV6-4|NA
TGTGCCAGCAGTTCCCTAGCGGGAAGCAATGAGCAGTTCTTC
CASSSLAGSNEQFF
>NA|TRBJ2-2|TRBV29-1|NA
TGCAGCGTTGGGACAGAACCAGGGCCCGGGGAGCTGTTTTTT
CSVGTEPGPGELFF
>NA|TRBJ2-7|TRBV2|once
TGTGCCAGCACGATGGGGGCCCCCTACGAGCAGTACTTC
CASTMGAPYEQYF
>NA|TRBJ2-7|TRBV7-8|NA
TGTGCCAGCAGCTTAGCGATGACAGGCTACGAGCAGTACTTC
CASSLAMTGYEQYF
>NA|TRBJ1-5|TRBV6-5|once
TGTGCCAGCAGAGCGAATAGCAATCAGCCCCAGCATTTT
CASRANSNQPQHF
>TRBD1|TRBJ1-1|TRBV28|once
TGTGCCAGCCCCGGACAGGGGAACACTGAAGCTTTCTTT
CASPGQGNTEAFF
>TRBD2|TRBJ2-2|TRBV27|NA
TGTGCCAGCAGTTTTCTTAGAGCGGGAGGGCCCGCCGGGGAGCTGTTTTTT
CASSFLRAGGPAGELFF
>TRBD1|TRBJ2-7|TRBV2|NA
TGTGCCAGCAGGGAGACAGGGACCTACGAGCAGTACTTC
CASRETGTYEQYF
>TRBD2|TRBJ2-2|TRBV6-6|NA
TGTGCCATTCTAGCGGGAGGGTACACCGGGGAGCTGTTTTTT
CAILAGGYTGELFF
>NA|TRBJ2-5|TRBV3-1/TRBV3-2|NA
TGTGCCAGCAGCCTCCAGAGGTTAGAGACCCAGTACTTC
CASSLQRLETQYF
>TRBD1|TRBJ1-2|TRBV2|NA
TGTGCCAGCAGTGTGGCAGGGGGCCTCTATGGCTACACCTTC
CASSVAGGLYGYTF
>NA|TRBJ2-3|TRBV4-1|few
TGCGCCAGCAGCCAAGATAGGGGCTACGCCACTCAGTATTTT
CASSQDRGYATQYF
>TRBD1|TRBJ2-7|TRBV19|NA
TGTGCCAGTACTCAATGGGAGGGGGGACAGGGGGCCGGCGAGCAGTACTTC
CASTQWEGGQGAGEQYF
>NA|TRBJ2-7|TRBV5-1|NA
TGCGCCAGCAGCTTGTCACAGGGCCTCTACGAGCAGTACTTC
CASSLSQGLYEQYF
>TRBD2|TRBJ2-1|TRBV11-2|NA
TGTGCCAGCAGCCGACGGCCCAGCGGGAGGCTCTACAATGAGCAGTTCTTC
CASSRRPSGRLYNEQFF
>NA|TRBJ2-5|TRBV7-3|NA
TGTGCCAGCAGCCTAATCCTCGGGGAGACCCAGTACTTC
CASSLILGETQYF
>NA|TRBJ2-2|TRBV6-1|NA
TGTGCCAGCAGTGCGGGGGGCTGGACTCTGAACACCGGGGAGCTGTTTTTT
CASSAGGWTLNTGELFF
>TRBD1|TRBJ1-2|TRBV24-1|NA
TGTGCCACCAGTGCCGCCTCAGGGGGAATGGGATGGGGCTACACCTTC
CATSAASGGMGWGYTF
>TRBD1|TRBJ2-2|TRBV29-1|NA
TGCAGCGCCCGGGACAGTGACACCGGGGAGCTGTTTTTT
CSARDSDTGELFF
>TRBD1|TRBJ2-3|TRBV7-2|NA
TGTGCCAGCACTGACAGGGGGGACGGTACGCAGTATTTT
CASTDRGDGTQYF
>TRBD2|TRBJ2-2|TRBV5-1|NA
TGCGCCAGCAGCGTGACTAGCAGTCCCGGGGAGCTGTTTTTT
CASSVTSSPGELFF
>TRBD2|TRBJ2-1|TRBV5-1|NA
TGCGCCAGCAGCTCGACTAGCGGTATTTTCGAGCAGTTCTTC
CASSSTSGIFEQFF
>TRBD1|TRBJ2-1|TRBV30|many
TGTGCCTGGAGTGCAGGGACAGCAATTTACAATGAGCAGTTCTTC
CAWSAGTAIYNEQFF
>TRBD1|TRBJ2-7|TRBV6-2/TRBV6-3|NA
TGTGCCAGCAGTTACTCCCCGGCAAGGACAGGGTCCGGCTACGAGCAGTACTTC
CASSYSPARTGSGYEQYF
>NA|TRBJ2-3|TRBV4-3|few
TGCGCCAGCAGCCAAGATAACGTCGCGGCAGATACGCAGTATTTT
CASSQDNVAADTQYF
>NA|TRBJ2-7|TRBV11-2|NA
TGTGCCAGCAGCTTAGAGATAGGGGGTTATGACGAGCAGTACTTC
CASSLEIGGYDEQYF
>TRBD1|TRBJ1-1|TRBV19|NA
TGTGCCAGTAGGGGACAGGGGGTATGGAACACTGAAGCTTTCTTT
CASRGQGVWNTEAFF
>TRBD2|TRBJ2-1|TRBV4-1|NA
TGCGCCAGCAGTCAGCGGGAAGCCTACAATGAGCAGTTCTTC
CASSQREAYNEQFF
>NA|TRBJ1-2|TRBV6-5|NA
TGTGCCAGCAGCTCATCTCCGGGACAAACGTCTGGCTACACCTTC
CASSSSPGQTSGYTF
>TRBD1|TRBJ2-1|TRBV7-9|NA
TGTGCCAGCAGCCCCTCGACAGGGGGTAATGAGCAGTTCTTC
CASSPSTGGNEQFF
>TRBD1|TRBJ2-7|TRBV18|NA
TGTGCCAGCTCACGTATTGGACAGGGGACCGAGCAGTACTTC
CASSRIGQGTEQYF
>NA|TRBJ1-1|TRBV9|once
TGTGCCAGCAGCGTAGGGGGGGTGTCCACTGAAGCTTTCTTT
CASSVGGVSTEAFF